These 5 T cell receptor beta chains came from one sample sequenced in a study of blood T cells in healthy people across ages. Then a second PCR, running roughly 7 to 11 cycles, was carried out with a sample-barcoded 5' primer and a J-beta primer mix. TCRdb redid the calling of the 5' RACE reads with MiXCR, one entry per CDR3 protein. The repertoire consists of about 930,000 distinct CDR3 sequences, with 25% to 30% occurring once and the leading ten covering 9.5% to 13%. These data were also filed under a second study, of T cells of mothers and their children.

Specimen: blood. These receptors all come from a woman aged 35 to 49 in good health.

Worth noting for this clonotype: Relative to the germline gene, one junction end is altered; a read error may explain this. The gene calls are TRBV29-1 and TRBJ2-1; the match to TRBD2 covers 7 bases. Germline V lookup: CDR1 SQVTM, CDR2 ANQGSEA. This CDR3 is built from 16 residues. The chain's CDR3 is CSVEDGGGRPGNEEFF. The CDR3 DNA sequence: TGCAGCGTTGAAGATGGCGGGGGTAGGCCCGGCAATGAGGAGTTCTTC.

At least ten counts were recorded for this clonotype. J is TRBJ2-7 and V is TRBV6-6; 8 bases are shared with TRBD2. Germline CDR1 MNHNY, CDR2 SVGAGI (reference sequence). The CDR3 is made up of 14 amino acids. V was pared by 6 bases and J by 2 bases, with 6 bases of the junction left unmatched. The CDR3 reads CASRRTGGAYEQYF. CDR3 DNA sequence: TGTGCCAGCAGACGAACCGGGGGGGCCTACGAGCAGTACTTC.

There are many counts of this clonotype. The gene calls are TRBV5-8 and TRBJ2-4; tentatively, D is TRBD1 (6 bases). CDR1 and CDR2 from the germline V gene are SGHTS and YDEGEE. The CDR3 is 13 residues long. V lost 1 base and J lost 8, with 10 bases in between. Here the CDR3 reads CASSLSGVDIQYF. As DNA, the CDR3 is TGTGCCAGCAGCTTGTCAGGGGTGGACATTCAGTACTTC.

This clonotype was counted ten times or more. The chain uses TRBV4-1 and TRBJ2-5; D not certain. The CDR3 is 14 residues long. Germline lookup yields CDR1 MGHRA and CDR2 YSYEKL. V lost 0 bases and J lost 1, with 6 bases in between. The CDR3 here is CASSQDLGQETQYF. The DNA for the CDR3 is TGCGCCAGCAGCCAAGATTTGGGCCAAGAGACCCAGTACTTC.

This clonotype was detected ten times or more. J is TRBJ2-5 and V is TRBV7-9; TRBD1 matches 9 bases. CDR3 length equals 13 residues. V trimming: 6 bases; J trimming: 6 bases; junction bases outside the gene matches: 5. From germline, CDR1 is SEHNR and CDR2 FQNEAQ (reference sequence). The CDR3 region has the DNA TGTGCCAGCAGTATCGGACAGGGGCAGACCCAGTACTTC. Translation gives CASSIGQGQTQYF. The whole variable domain, filled in from reference TRBV7-9 and TRBJ2-5, reads DTGVSQNPRHKITKRGQNVTFRCDPISEHNRLYWYRQTLGQGPEFLTYFQNEAQLEKSRLLSDRFSAERPKGSFSTLEIQRTEQGDSAMYLCASSIGQGQTQYFGPGTRLLVL.